This T cell receptor beta chain was recorded in a study of cytomegalovirus exposure and HLA in healthy donors. As for the study in general: The study's early data release held tens of millions of unique TCRs from HLA-typed donors. Overall study results and limits: Analysis was performed later, and it showed HLA-associated TCR beta chains to be more clonally expanded than equally common others.

V lost 6 bases, J lost 7 bases, and 15 bases lay in between. Per germline, CDR1 SGHVS and CDR2 FQNEAQ. This CDR3 has 14 residues. Use of 60 Vbeta and 13 Jbeta primers characterized the PCR. Using immunoSEQ multiplex PCR, the repertoire was profiled, and TCRdb retains in-frame clones only, with some absent. The sample consists of approximately 130,000 clones, about two thirds of them appearing once. Details on this clone: Antigen specificity is unknown.

V is TRBV7-8 and J is TRBJ1-4; D possibly corresponds to TRBD1 (6 bases). Sample: PBMCs. The sequence derives from a woman aged 55 to 70 in good health and CMV-seropositive. CDR3 nucleotide sequence: TGTGCCAGCAGTACAGGGTCGTCGGGTGAAAAACTGTTTTTT. Residues: CASSTGSSGEKLFF.